This passage covers 32 T cell receptor beta chains from one sample sequenced in a study of identical twins. TCRdb called the 5' RACE reads again in MiXCR, with one record for every CDR3 protein. The table has 1.5 million to 2 million distinct CDR3 sequences, under 35% seen once; the top ten hold less than 0.35%. Sequencing was done on a sample of cord blood. These receptors originate from a newborn girl in good health.

Notes on this clonotype: A much larger clone is a single base away; this may be a read error. V usage is TRBV20-1 and J usage is TRBJ2-3, with a possible D match to TRBD2 (6 bases). The CDR3 consists of 14 residues. CDR1 is DFQATT, CDR2 SNEGSKA, per germline (reference sequence). Trimming stripped 0 bases from V and 4 bases from J, with 11 bases between. In DNA form, the CDR3 reads TGCAGTGCTAGAGATGCGGGGAGCGCAGATACGCAGTATTTT. This translates into CSARDAGSADTQYF.

The chain links TRBV12-3 or TRBV12-4 to TRBJ1-1; D is possibly TRBD1 (5 bases). Trimming left V 3 bases short and J 1 base short, with 18 bases between. The CDR3 is 17 amino acids. The CDR3 here is CASSLKVLDTRNTEAFF. The CDR3 bases are TGTGCCAGCAGTTTGAAAGTATTGGACACTAGGAACACTGAAGCTTTCTTT.

A few counts support this clonotype. V is TRBV28 and J is TRBJ2-7, with TRBD2 identical over 9 bases. V was clipped by 4 bases and J by 6 bases; unmatched bases: 10. This CDR3 spans 15 amino acids. Germline values: CDR1 MDHEN, CDR2 SYDVKM. CDR3 coding DNA: TGTGCCAGCAGTTCCCTAGCGGGAAAGCTGGCCGAGCAGTACTTC. Translating gives CASSSLAGKLAEQYF.

This clonotype was seen a few times. The rearrangement uses TRBV7-2 and TRBJ1-1, with D possibly TRBD1 on 5 matching bases. CDR3 length: 15 residues. In germline, CDR1 is SGHTA, CDR2 FQGNSA. The V gene lost 4 bases and the J gene lost 0 bases, with 12 bases spanning the gap. The CDR3 reads CASSSGRVMNTEAFF. The CDR3 nucleotides read TGTGCCAGCAGCTCAGGGAGGGTGATGAACACTGAAGCTTTCTTT. Full variable domain (remainder filled in from reference TRBV7-2 and TRBJ1-1): GAGVSQSPSNKVTEKGKDVELRCDPISGHTALYWYRQSLGQGLEFLIYFQGNSAPDKSGLPSDRFSAERTGGSVSTLTIQRTQQEDSAVYLCASSSGRVMNTEAFFGQGTRLTVV.

This clonotype was found a few times. The chain carries TRBV11-2 and TRBJ1-1; 10 nucleotides match TRBD1. J lost 3 bases, V lost 5 bases, and 6 bases had no gene match. The CDR3 is 15 amino acids. Germline V gene lookup returns CDR1 SGHAT and CDR2 FQNNGV. The CDR3 nucleotides read TGTGCCAGCAGCATCACGACAGGGGGCCACACTGAAGCTTTCTTT. Amino acids: CASSITTGGHTEAFF.

This clonotype was observed a handful of times. The chain couples TRBV29-1 to TRBJ2-7; TRBD1 aligns across 9 bases. CDR3 length: 13 residues. V was pared by 4 bases and J by 1 base, with 2 bases of the junction left unmatched. Germline V gene data show CDR1 as SQVTM and CDR2 as ANQGSEA. The CDR3 reads CSVGTGVSYEQYF. The CDR3 DNA is TGCAGCGTTGGGACAGGGGTTTCCTACGAGCAGTACTTC.

The chain combines TRBV30 with TRBJ2-7; 8 bases align to TRBD1. Germline V gives CDR1 GTSNPN, CDR2 SVGIG (reference sequence). J was trimmed by 7 bases and V by 5 bases; bases with no gene match: 7. This CDR3 comprises 12 residues. The DNA for the CDR3 is TGTGCCTGGGCCTGGACAGGGTGGGAGCAGTACTTC. Amino acids: CAWAWTGWEQYF.

This clonotype was detected only a few times. The chain has TRBV5-1 and TRBJ1-1; no reliable D call. The ends were cut back, 6 bases at V and 5 bases at J, with 14 bases in the middle. CDR1 is SGHRS and CDR2 is YFSETQ in the germline V gene. The CDR3 loop spans 13 amino acids. CDR3: CASNPLGGTEAFF. In DNA form, the CDR3 reads TGCGCCAGCAACCCTTTAGGTGGGACTGAAGCTTTCTTT.

The rearrangement uses TRBV5-1 and TRBJ2-1; possibly TRBD2 for D (5 bases). The germline V and J ends were trimmed by 4 bases and 10 bases, with 18 bases remaining between them. The V gene's germline CDR1 is SGHRS and CDR2 YFSETQ. The CDR3 extends over 14 amino acids. The CDR3 nucleotides are TGCGCCAGCAGCGCTGACTACCTCTCCTACGAGCAGTTCTTC. This translates into CASSADYLSYEQFF.

The rearrangement joins TRBV11-2 to TRBJ1-2; 7 positions agree with TRBD1. V trimming: 0 bases; J trimming: 2 bases; junction bases outside the gene matches: 9. CDR1 is SGHAT and CDR2 is FQNNGV in the germline V gene. CDR3 length equals 17 residues. CDR3 DNA: TGTGCCAGCAGCTTAGACCCCGCAGGGGGTTCGAACTATGGCTACACCTTC. Amino acids: CASSLDPAGGSNYGYTF.

The CDR3 protein is CASSQDTGAQGTEAFF. Here the CDR3 DNA reads TGTGCCAGCAGCCAAGACACGGGGGCGCAGGGTACTGAAGCTTTCTTT. V usage is TRBV3-1 and J usage is TRBJ1-1; maybe TRBD1 (6 bases). The CDR3 loop spans 16 amino acids. CDR1 LGHDT and CDR2 YNNKEL come from the germline V gene (reference sequence). V shed 0 bases and J shed 5 bases, with 16 bases lying between them.

The sample holds a few counts of this clonotype. This sequence joins TRBV2 and TRBJ2-1; D perhaps matches TRBD2 (6 bases). Per germline, CDR1 SNHLY and CDR2 FYNNEI. This CDR3 region has 14 residues. Trimming cost V 3 bases and J 7 bases, with 13 bases left between them. The CDR3 DNA is TGTGCCAGCAGTGATTCGGTGGCGGGGAATGAGCAGTTCTTC. It encodes CASSDSVAGNEQFF.

This clonotype appeared a few times. CDR3 coding DNA: TGCGCCAGCAGCTTGGACAGCTTGGGAAAACTGTTTTTT. Encoded protein: CASSLDSLGKLFF. This chain links TRBV5-1 with TRBJ1-4; unclear D gene. The CDR3 runs to 13 residues. Germline V gives CDR1 SGHRS, CDR2 YFSETQ. The V end was cut by 0 bases, the J end by 10 bases, with 10 bases between.

The CDR3 spells CASSPRYNEKLFF. In nucleotides, the CDR3 is TGTGCCAGCAGCCCGCGGTATAATGAAAAACTGTTTTTT. The chain links TRBV7-9 to TRBJ1-4, with D uncertain. Germline V CDR1 and CDR2: SEHNR, FQNEAQ (reference sequence). This CDR3 is built from 13 residues. Trimming left V 5 bases short and J 4 bases short, with 8 bases between.

The chain combines TRBV20-1 with TRBJ2-1; 7 nucleotides line up with TRBD2. Per the germline V gene, CDR1 is DFQATT and CDR2 is SNEGSKA (reference sequence). The V gene end was trimmed by 2 bases and the J gene end by 0 bases; junction bases not matched to a gene: 1. The CDR3 spans 14 residues. CDR3 nucleotide sequence: TGCAGTGCTAGACGGGGGGACTCCTACAATGAGCAGTTCTTC. Translation: CSARRGDSYNEQFF.

J is TRBJ2-5 and V is TRBV12-3 or TRBV12-4; D possibly matches TRBD1 or TRBD2 (7 bases each). The CDR3 runs 15 residues. Trimming pared 4 bases from V and 1 base from J, leaving 13 bases between. CDR3: CASSSPGGVQETQYF. The CDR3 DNA is TGTGCCAGCAGTTCTCCAGGGGGGGTCCAAGAGACCCAGTACTTC.

This chain's CDR3 is CSARGAGQMNTEAFF. The CDR3 DNA reads as TGCAGTGCTAGAGGGGCAGGGCAGATGAACACTGAAGCTTTCTTT. The V gene is TRBV20-1, the J gene TRBJ1-1; a possible D gene is TRBD1 (5 bases). Germline CDR1 DFQATT, CDR2 SNEGSKA (reference sequence). There are 15 residues in the CDR3. Trimming took off 1 base at V and 0 bases at J, with 12 bases between the two ends.

In this sample, this clonotype turned up many times. This chain joins TRBV6-6 and TRBJ1-5, with TRBD1 matching over 10 bases. After removal of 2 bases from V and 3 bases from J, the junction contained 1 base not matched to a gene. The CDR3 is 15 amino acids. CDR1 is MNHNY, CDR2 SVGAGI, per germline (reference sequence). CDR3 DNA sequence: TGTGCCAGCAGTTACGGGACAGGGGTCAATCAGCCCCAGCATTTT. Translation: CASSYGTGVNQPQHF.

In its sample, this clonotype was seen once. The rearrangement links TRBV7-9 to TRBJ1-3; weak D call: TRBD1 (6 bases). The CDR3 sequence is 18 residues long. Germline V gene sequence: CDR1 SEHNR, CDR2 FQNEAQ (reference sequence). V lost 2 bases to trimming and J lost 0 bases, with 17 bases between them. CDR3 in DNA: TGTGCCAGCAGCTTAAGGGGGAGTAGGCCCGGCTCTGGAAACACCATATATTTT. Translating gives CASSLRGSRPGSGNTIYF.

Note on this clonotype: This sequence may be a read error, since a much larger clone differs from it by one base. The gene calls are TRBV7-2 and TRBJ1-2; D is undetermined. The length of the CDR3 is 15 residues. The V gene's germline CDR1 is SGHTA and CDR2 FQGNSA. CDR3 region: CASSLAQGRNNGYTF. Written as DNA, the CDR3 is TGTGCCAGCAGCTTAGCCCAAGGACGTAACAATGGCTACACCTTC.

The V call is TRBV6-2 or TRBV6-3, the J call TRBJ1-1; possible D gene TRBD1, 6 bases. V was clipped by 6 bases and J by 8 bases, with 13 bases between them. This CDR3 has 12 residues. Germline V gives CDR1 MNHEY, CDR2 SVGEGT. This CDR3 is CASRYGQGEAFF. The CDR3 region has the DNA TGTGCCAGCAGGTATGGGCAGGGGGAAGCTTTCTTT.

The chain carries TRBV18 and TRBJ2-1; D unresolved. With 1 base removed from V and 4 bases from J, the gap between germline ends came to 11 bases. CDR1 KGHSH and CDR2 LQKENI come from the germline V gene. This CDR3 has 15 amino acids. CDR3 coding DNA: TGTGCCAGCTCACCACAAGCCCTGGGTTACAATGAGCAGTTCTTC. The encoded protein is CASSPQALGYNEQFF.

This chain connects TRBV28 to TRBJ2-1, with 8 bases aligning to TRBD2. The DNA end favors TRBJ2-7, so the J call may be wrong. The CDR3 consists of 18 residues. Germline V gene lookup returns CDR1 MDHEN and CDR2 SYDVKM. DNA for the CDR3: TGTGCCAGCAGTTCCCCACTAGCGGATCATCTCTCCTACAATGAGCAGTACTTC. Its protein product is CASSSPLADHLSYNEQYF.

The table lists this clonotype with a few counts. The gene calls are TRBV15 and TRBJ1-2; D not resolved. The length of the CDR3 is 16 residues. Germline-derived CDR1 and CDR2 are LNHNV and YYDKDF (reference sequence). V shed 4 bases and J shed 6 bases, with 21 bases lying between them. CDR3 sequence: CATSKVRFPFEDGYTF. The CDR3 DNA follows: TGTGCCACCAGCAAAGTGAGGTTTCCCTTCGAGGATGGCTACACCTTC.

This clonotype was picked up a small number of times. This sequence joins TRBV7-2 and TRBJ1-2; no definite D call. This CDR3 is 12 amino acids long. Trimming cost V 1 base and J 6 bases, with 6 bases left between them. Germline CDR1 reads SGHTA; CDR2 reads FQGNSA. Here the CDR3 reads CASSLVLHGYTF. The CDR3 bases are TGTGCCAGCAGCTTAGTCCTACATGGCTACACCTTC.

In this sample, this clonotype turned up a few times. Germline and junction disagree at one end, which may indicate a read error. J is TRBJ2-3 and V is TRBV20-1; 8 bases line up with TRBD2. Germline-derived CDR1 and CDR2 are DFQATT and SNEGSKA (reference sequence). The CDR3 has 15 residues. CDR3 sequence: CSARDWVAGPDTQYF. The CDR3, as DNA: TGCAGTGCGAGAGATTGGGTAGCGGGACCAGATACGCAGTATTTT.

Remarks on this clonotype: The CDR3 does not close with the conserved phenylalanine or tryptophan, likely indicating a read error. Because the CDR3's place on the DNA is in doubt, the DNA is left out and the CDR3 is given as listed by TCRdb. This chain uses TRBV12-3 or TRBV12-4 with TRBJ2-3; TRBD2 is the table's D call and was not checked against the DNA. A total of 14 residues make up the CDR3, ends included. The CDR3 sequence: CASSFLADTDTEYS.

This clonotype was counted a few times. The chain employs TRBV7-2 and TRBJ2-3; D ambiguous. Germline CDR1 is SGHTA and CDR2 is FQGNSA. The CDR3 is made up of 12 amino acids. Trimming left V 5 bases short and J 11 bases short, with 14 bases between. In DNA form, the CDR3 reads TGTGCCAGCAGCCTAACAGTCCCCCGGCAGTATTTT. Translation: CASSLTVPRQYF.

The gene calls are TRBV28 and TRBJ2-3; D not resolved. Germline V lookup: CDR1 MDHEN, CDR2 SYDVKM. The CDR3 spans 15 residues. V was clipped by 4 bases and J by 0 bases, with 11 bases between them. The CDR3 DNA is TGTGCCAGCAGTTGGGGATTCTCTAGCACAGATACGCAGTATTTT. It is translated as CASSWGFSSTDTQYF.

The sample holds one count of this clonotype. The chain is built from TRBV9 and TRBJ2-3; D is tentatively TRBD1 or TRBD2 (6 bases each). The CDR3 is made up of 15 amino acids. V dropped 4 bases and J dropped 6 bases, with 18 bases sitting between them. The germline gives CDR1 SGDLS, CDR2 YYNGEE. The CDR3 is CASSPRGQRADTQYF. CDR3 nucleotides: TGTGCCAGCAGCCCCCGGGGGCAGCGTGCGGATACGCAGTATTTT. Full variable domain (remainder filled in from reference TRBV9 and TRBJ2-3): DSGVTQTPKHLITATGQRVTLRCSPRSGDLSVYWYQQSLDQGLQFLIQYYNGEERAKGNILERFSAQQFPDLHSELNLSSLELGDSALYFCASSPRGQRADTQYFGPGTRLTVL.

The chain uses TRBV20-1 and TRBJ2-5; 10 bases map to TRBD2. V trimming: 3 bases; J trimming: 2 bases; junction bases outside the gene matches: 6. This CDR3 contains 15 residues. The germline V gene has CDR1 DFQATT and CDR2 SNEGSKA (reference sequence). The CDR3 reads CSARGLASNQETQYF. CDR3 in DNA: TGCAGTGCTAGGGGACTAGCGAGCAATCAAGAGACCCAGTACTTC.

This clonotype was recorded at least ten times. The chain joins TRBV5-1 to TRBJ2-7; 12 bases are shared with TRBD2. Trimming cost V 0 bases and J 5 bases; bases outside gene matches: 0. The CDR3 extends over 14 amino acids. Germline values: CDR1 SGHRS, CDR2 YFSETQ. The CDR3 DNA sequence: TGCGCCAGCAGCTTGGGACTAGCGGGAGACGAGCAGTACTTC. Translated: CASSLGLAGDEQYF. Variable domain in full (rest from reference TRBV5-1 and TRBJ2-7): KAGVTQTPRYLIKTRGQQVTLSCSPISGHRSVSWYQQTPGQGLQFLFEYFSETQRNKGNFPGRFSGRQFSNSRSEMNVSTLELGDSALYLCASSLGLAGDEQYFGPGTRLTVT.